This T cell receptor (beta chain) was documented in a study of blood T cells in healthy people across ages. A remark on this clonotype: The antigen is not known.

Primed by a sample-barcoded 5' primer and a J-beta primer mix, a second PCR proceeded for about 6 to 11 cycles. One entry per CDR3 protein, called by TCRdb with MiXCR from the 5' RACE reads. In the table there are just over 1 million distinct CDR3 sequences, more than 35% of which are singletons. PBMCs, at least 6 million per sample, were isolated. General study results and limits: Researchers said unsorted PBMCs prevented a conclusive naive versus antigen-experienced comparison. Long-lived donors had more naive CD4+ cells and higher diversity than aged donors.

Trimming stripped 1 base from V and 0 bases from J, with 10 bases between. This CDR3 contains 15 residues. Germline V gene lookup returns CDR1 SNHLY and CDR2 FYNNEI. The chain carries TRBV2 and TRBJ2-7, with D possibly being TRBD1 or TRBD2 (5 bases each). The origin of this receptor is a woman aged 55-69 years in good health. The sample consisted of blood. The CDR3 DNA follows: TGTGCCAGCAGTGAAGGTTGGGGGATCTCCTACGAGCAGTACTTC. It yields the protein CASSEGWGISYEQYF.